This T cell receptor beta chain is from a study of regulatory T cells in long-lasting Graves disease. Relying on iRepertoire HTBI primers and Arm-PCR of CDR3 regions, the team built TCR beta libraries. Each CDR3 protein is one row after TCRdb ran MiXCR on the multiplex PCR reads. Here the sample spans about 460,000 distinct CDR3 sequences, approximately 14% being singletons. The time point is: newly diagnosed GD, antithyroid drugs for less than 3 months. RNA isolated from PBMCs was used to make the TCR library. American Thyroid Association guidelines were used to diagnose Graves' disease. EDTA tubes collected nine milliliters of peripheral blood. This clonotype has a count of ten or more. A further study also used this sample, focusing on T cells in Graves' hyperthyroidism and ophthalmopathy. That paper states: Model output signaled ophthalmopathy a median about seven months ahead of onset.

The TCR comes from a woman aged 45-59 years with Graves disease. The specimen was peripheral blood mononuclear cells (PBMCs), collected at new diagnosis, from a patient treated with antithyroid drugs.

As DNA, the CDR3 is TGTGCCAGCAGTCTCGGCCAGGGTCTATGGGAGACCCAGTACTTC. Amino acids: CASSLGQGLWETQYF. The chain recombines TRBV27 with TRBJ2-5; D is perhaps TRBD1 (5 bases). The germline CDR1 and CDR2 sequences are MNHEY and SMNVEV (reference sequence). V was cut by 5 bases and J by 5 bases, with 18 bases left in between. CDR3 length equals 15 residues.